This is a list of T cell receptor beta chains from one sample in a study of T cells in localized non-small cell lung cancer. Measured with immunoSEQ multiplex PCR; TCRdb has only the in-frame clones, and not every one. The table lists about 15,000 clones, more than 65% of them singletons. The input for sequencing was peripheral blood, taken before any cancer treatment. Receptor source: a female donor aged 60 or older with stage I squamous cell lung carcinoma. Each CDR3 is given with its conserved first and last residue. The order of the fields is J gene, clone size, D gene, V gene, CDR3 DNA, CDR3 protein. A D gene is named only where the DNA matches it firmly. Part of the rows lack a size; the others show once, few, many or a class for expanded clones.

J: TRBJ2-3
size: -
D: -
V: TRBV5-7
DNA: TGTGCCAGCAGCCCGAACAGGGCCTCCCGCACAGATACGCAGTATTTT
CDR3: CASSPNRASRTDTQYF

J: TRBJ2-7
size: once
D: TRBD1
V: TRBV6-5
DNA: TGTGCCAGCAGTTACTCAGGGGGCGCTGGATACGAGCAGTACTTC
CDR3: CASSYSGGAGYEQYF

J: TRBJ2-7
size: -
D: -
V: TRBV6-6
DNA: TGTGCCAGCAAGGGGGGAGGAGACGGACCCTACGAGCAGTACTTC
CDR3: CASKGGGDGPYEQYF

J: TRBJ2-1
size: -
D: -
V: TRBV7-9
DNA: TGTGCCAGCAGGGGTCTAATCGGTCTTCCCAATGAGCAGTTCTTC
CDR3: CASRGLIGLPNEQFF

J: TRBJ1-2
size: -
D: -
V: TRBV4-1
DNA: TGCGCCAGCAGCCCCCGGACAGCAATTGGCTACACCTTC
CDR3: CASSPRTAIGYTF

J: TRBJ2-2
size: few
D: -
V: TRBV9
DNA: TGTGCCAGCAGCGTAAGAGGAGGGGGCACCGGGGAGCTGTTTTTT
CDR3: CASSVRGGGTGELFF

J: TRBJ2-4
size: -
D: -
V: TRBV10-3
DNA: TGTGCCATCAGTGGGGTAGGCTCCCTAGCCAAAAACATTCAGTACTTC
CDR3: CAISGVGSLAKNIQYF

J: TRBJ2-5
size: -
D: -
V: TRBV10-1
DNA: TGCGCCAGCAGTGAGGGTTTTAGGGAGACCCAGTACTTC
CDR3: CASSEGFRETQYF

J: TRBJ2-2
size: -
D: -
V: TRBV6-4
DNA: TGTGCCAGCGGGGGGGGGCAGTCGAACACCGGGGAGCTGTTTTTT
CDR3: CASGGGQSNTGELFF

J: TRBJ1-1
size: few
D: -
V: TRBV7-3
DNA: TGTGCCAGCAGCCCCGGACACGTACAATCGAACACTGAAGCTTTCTTT
CDR3: CASSPGHVQSNTEAFF

J: TRBJ1-1
size: -
D: -
V: TRBV6-4
DNA: TGTGCCAGCAGTGACTCTAGGGGTGAAGCTTTCTTT
CDR3: CASSDSRGEAFF

J: TRBJ2-7
size: -
D: -
V: TRBV6-9
DNA: TGTGCCAGCAGCTGGTCGGGGGCTCGAGAGCAGTACTTC
CDR3: CASSWSGAREQYF

J: TRBJ2-6
size: -
D: -
V: TRBV2
DNA: TGTGCCAAAGGGGCGTTCTCTGGGGCCAACGTCCTGACTTTC
CDR3: CAKGAFSGANVLTF

J: TRBJ2-7
size: -
D: -
V: TRBV7-2
DNA: TGTGCCAGCAGCTCTCTCCCGGGACAACAGGTGGAGCAGTACTTC
CDR3: CASSSLPGQQVEQYF

J: TRBJ2-2
size: -
D: -
V: TRBV5-4
DNA: TGTGCCAGCAGTTCCCGTGCTCAAGGGAACACCGGGGAGCTGTTTTTT
CDR3: CASSSRAQGNTGELFF

J: TRBJ2-6
size: -
D: -
V: TRBV30
DNA: TGTGCCTGTAACAGGGTTGGTGCTGGGGCCAACGTCCTGACTTTC
CDR3: CACNRVGAGANVLTF

J: TRBJ2-1
size: -
D: -
V: TRBV7-9
DNA: TGTGCCAGCAGCTTAGTCCAGGGGTCCTACAATGAGCAGTTCTTC
CDR3: CASSLVQGSYNEQFF

J: TRBJ2-7
size: -
D: TRBD2
V: TRBV6-4
DNA: TGTGCCAGCAGTGACCCAGGGCGGGACTACCCCGGCGAGCAGTACTTC
CDR3: CASSDPGRDYPGEQYF

J: TRBJ2-1
size: -
D: TRBD1
V: TRBV11-2
DNA: TGTGCCAGCACCCTATCGGGGACAGCCACCTACAATGAGCAGTTCTTC
CDR3: CASTLSGTATYNEQFF

J: TRBJ2-2
size: -
D: TRBD2
V: TRBV5-4
DNA: TGTGCCAGCAGCCCGGGACTAGCGCCCGGGGAGCTGTTTTTT
CDR3: CASSPGLAPGELFF

J: TRBJ1-1
size: -
D: TRBD1
V: TRBV9
DNA: TGTGCCAGCAGCCCGTCGGACAGGGGGGCCACTGAAGCTTTCTTT
CDR3: CASSPSDRGATEAFF

J: TRBJ2-1
size: -
D: -
V: TRBV14
DNA: TGTGCCAGCAGCCAAGAAGGGTTAGCGGCCTACAATGAGCAGTTCTTC
CDR3: CASSQEGLAAYNEQFF

J: TRBJ2-3
size: few
D: TRBD2
V: TRBV7-9
DNA: TGTGCCAGCAGCTCAGGACTAGCGGGGTCCACAGATACGCAGTATTTT
CDR3: CASSSGLAGSTDTQYF

J: TRBJ2-5
size: -
D: TRBD2
V: TRBV10-3
DNA: TGTGCCACTTCTCTAGCGGGGGAAGAGACCCAGTACTTC
CDR3: CATSLAGEETQYF

J: TRBJ1-2
size: -
D: TRBD1
V: TRBV19
DNA: TGTGCCAGTACGAACAGGGGGATCTTAAGCTATGGCTACACCTTC
CDR3: CASTNRGILSYGYTF

J: TRBJ1-1
size: -
D: TRBD1
V: TRBV9
DNA: TGTGCCAGCAGCAACCAGGGGGCGAAGAACACTGAAGCTTTCTTT
CDR3: CASSNQGAKNTEAFF

J: TRBJ2-7
size: -
D: TRBD2
V: TRBV18
DNA: TGTGCCAGCTCACCACAGTCTAGCGGGTCCGGCTACGAGCAGTACTTC
CDR3: CASSPQSSGSGYEQYF

J: TRBJ1-1
size: -
D: -
V: TRBV5-1
DNA: TGCGCCAGCAGCTTGCCCGGCACTGAAGCTTTCTTT
CDR3: CASSLPGTEAFF

J: TRBJ1-2
size: -
D: -
V: TRBV5-1
DNA: TGCGCCAGCAGCTTGGGACAGTCTATCGGCTACACCTTC
CDR3: CASSLGQSIGYTF

J: TRBJ2-1
size: -
D: -
V: TRBV19
DNA: TGTGCCAGTAAAGGGAGGGGGGAACAGGGGGCCTACAATGAGCAGTTCTTC
CDR3: CASKGRGEQGAYNEQFF

J: TRBJ1-1
size: -
D: -
V: TRBV30
DNA: TGTGCCTGGAGTGTACGAAGGACGGGGAGGAACACTGAAGCTTTCTTT
CDR3: CAWSVRRTGRNTEAFF

J: TRBJ1-2
size: -
D: -
V: TRBV10-2
DNA: TGCGCCAGCAGAAAGGACGGGAACTATGGCTACACCTTC
CDR3: CASRKDGNYGYTF

J: TRBJ2-5
size: -
D: TRBD1
V: TRBV10-3
DNA: TGTGCCTCCAAAGGGGACAGCCAAGAGACCCAGTACTTC
CDR3: CASKGDSQETQYF

J: TRBJ2-6
size: -
D: -
V: TRBV18
DNA: TGTGCCAGCTCACAAGATTGGGACATAAGTCGGGCCAACGTCCTGACTTTC
CDR3: CASSQDWDISRANVLTF

J: TRBJ2-1
size: -
D: -
V: TRBV2
DNA: TGTGCCAGCAGTGGGATTTTACAGGGGAGGACGTTCTTC
CDR3: CASSGILQGRTFF

J: TRBJ2-3
size: -
D: TRBD2
V: TRBV4-2
DNA: TGTGCCAGCAGCAAAGGCGCCGGCGGGGGGGCCCGGGATACGCAGTATTTT
CDR3: CASSKGAGGGARDTQYF

J: TRBJ1-2
size: -
D: -
V: TRBV2
DNA: TGTGCCAGCAGCTGGGCAGACGCACGCTATGGCTACACCTTC
CDR3: CASSWADARYGYTF

J: TRBJ1-5
size: -
D: TRBD1
V: TRBV27
DNA: TGTGCCAGCAGTTCTGCGGACAGGGGGAACCAGCCCCAGCATTTT
CDR3: CASSSADRGNQPQHF

J: TRBJ2-2
size: -
D: -
V: TRBV5-4
DNA: TGTGCCAGCAGCCCGGGACGGATCAACACCGGGGAGCTGTTTTTT
CDR3: CASSPGRINTGELFF

J: TRBJ1-6
size: -
D: -
V: TRBV6-1
DNA: TGTGCCAGCAGTCCTCGGACTGGGGTCAATTCACCCCTCCACTTT
CDR3: CASSPRTGVNSPLHF

J: TRBJ1-2
size: -
D: -
V: TRBV28
DNA: TGTGCCAGCAGTTTATCAGGGTTAGGCTACACCTTC
CDR3: CASSLSGLGYTF

J: TRBJ2-1
size: -
D: TRBD2
V: TRBV4-3
DNA: TGCGCCAGCAGCCAAGTGTGGGCGGGGGGCTACAATGAGCAGTTCTTC
CDR3: CASSQVWAGGYNEQFF

J: TRBJ2-7
size: -
D: -
V: TRBV5-1
DNA: TGCGCCAGCAGCCCCGACTACTACGAGCAGTACTTC
CDR3: CASSPDYYEQYF

J: TRBJ1-3
size: once
D: -
V: TRBV29-1
DNA: TGCAGCGTCGCCGAGAACTCTGGAAACACCATATATTTT
CDR3: CSVAENSGNTIYF

J: TRBJ2-4
size: -
D: -
V: TRBV4-1
DNA: TGCGCCAGCAGCCCCTCCAAAAACATTCAGTACTTC
CDR3: CASSPSKNIQYF

J: TRBJ2-1
size: -
D: TRBD2
V: TRBV29-1
DNA: TGCAGCGTTACCGGGGGGGGTGGTGAGCAGTTCTTC
CDR3: CSVTGGGGEQFF

J: TRBJ2-3
size: -
D: -
V: TRBV7-2
DNA: TGTGCCAGCAGCTTAGCGGGGGGGCCCACAGATACGCAGTATTTT
CDR3: CASSLAGGPTDTQYF

J: TRBJ1-5
size: few
D: TRBD1
V: TRBV2
DNA: TGTGCCAGCAATCCAGGGGGAGGCAATCAGCCCCAGCATTTT
CDR3: CASNPGGGNQPQHF

J: TRBJ1-6
size: -
D: -
V: TRBV4-3
DNA: TGCGCCAGCAGCCCGAAGGGGGGGGCCGGTTCACCCCTCCACTTT
CDR3: CASSPKGGAGSPLHF

J: TRBJ2-2
size: -
D: TRBD1
V: TRBV2
DNA: TGTGCCAGCAAGGGACAGGCGTCCACCGGGGAGCTGTTTTTT
CDR3: CASKGQASTGELFF

J: TRBJ1-2
size: -
D: -
V: TRBV4-3
DNA: TGCGCCAGCAGCCAGCTCCGGGACACAGCTAACTATGGCTACACCTTC
CDR3: CASSQLRDTANYGYTF

J: TRBJ2-1
size: -
D: -
V: TRBV2
DNA: TGTGCCAGTGATGGGGGGCCCTCCTACAATGAGCAGTTCTTC
CDR3: CASDGGPSYNEQFF

J: TRBJ1-1
size: -
D: -
V: TRBV5-1
DNA: TGCGCCAGCAGCTTCATGGCGGGGAACACTGAAGCTTTCTTT
CDR3: CASSFMAGNTEAFF

J: TRBJ1-2
size: -
D: -
V: TRBV4-1
DNA: TGCGCCAGCAGCCGATTACAGGGTGCATATGGCTACACCTTC
CDR3: CASSRLQGAYGYTF

J: TRBJ2-3
size: -
D: TRBD2
V: TRBV4-1
DNA: TGCGCCAGCAGCCACCCCGGGAGGAGTACGCAGTATTTT
CDR3: CASSHPGRSTQYF

J: TRBJ1-2
size: once
D: -
V: TRBV19
DNA: TGTGCCACCACACCTCCGGTCAACTATGGCTACACCTTC
CDR3: CATTPPVNYGYTF

J: TRBJ1-3
size: -
D: TRBD1
V: TRBV10-3
DNA: TGTGCCATCAGTGAGCAGGGGACAGGGGCAGGAAACACCATATATTTT
CDR3: CAISEQGTGAGNTIYF